This T cell receptor beta chain was identified during a study of T cell responses to AZD1222 COVID-19 vaccine. Sequencing was performed with immunoSEQ multiplex PCR; in TCRdb, only in-frame clones are kept and a portion is missing. The data show tens of thousands of clones, approximately 90% seen once. Germline V CDR1 and CDR2: MNHEY, SVGAGI. Trimming left V 6 bases short and J 2 bases short, with 17 bases between. The CDR3 spans 15 residues. V usage is TRBV6-5 and J usage is TRBJ2-7, with unresolved D. Specimen: peripheral blood, collected on day 0 of AZD1222 vaccination. The receptor was derived from an adult in good health. The CDR3 reads CASSTDVLGPYEQYF. Here the CDR3 DNA reads TGTGCCAGCAGCACCGACGTCCTTGGTCCCTACGAGCAGTACTTC.